This TCR beta chain was captured by sequencing in a study of human T cells and chemical hapten exposure. Study observations and caveats: Expanded TCRs showed more large CDR3 clusters than pre-sensitization or healthy control sets.

Time point of the sample: patch test 1, 2 weeks after DPC sensitization. The treatment here: therapeutic diphenylcyclopropenone sensitization with weekly scalp DPC. A remark on this clonotype: Its antigen is currently unknown.

TCRdb reprocessed the RACE reads with MiXCR, giving one entry per CDR3 protein. The table lists some 81,000 distinct CDR3 sequences, around 7.8% of them singletons, with roughly 1.5% in the top ten. Sequenced here: whole blood, sampled in connection with sensitization to the hapten diphenylcyclopropenone (DPC). This sequence was found in a woman aged 25 to 45 with alopecia areata. Some clones in this sample may be carry-over from other donors' samples.

The CDR3 DNA sequence: TGTGCCAGTAGCCAAACAGGGGGTTATGGAAACACCATATATTTT. Amino acids: CASSQTGGYGNTIYF. The V and J genes are TRBV19 and TRBJ1-3; 8 bases are a match to TRBD1. This CDR3 has 15 amino acids. Germline loops: CDR1 LNHDA, CDR2 SQIVND (reference sequence). Germline trimming cut 6 bases from V and 3 bases from J; bases unmatched to any gene: 7.